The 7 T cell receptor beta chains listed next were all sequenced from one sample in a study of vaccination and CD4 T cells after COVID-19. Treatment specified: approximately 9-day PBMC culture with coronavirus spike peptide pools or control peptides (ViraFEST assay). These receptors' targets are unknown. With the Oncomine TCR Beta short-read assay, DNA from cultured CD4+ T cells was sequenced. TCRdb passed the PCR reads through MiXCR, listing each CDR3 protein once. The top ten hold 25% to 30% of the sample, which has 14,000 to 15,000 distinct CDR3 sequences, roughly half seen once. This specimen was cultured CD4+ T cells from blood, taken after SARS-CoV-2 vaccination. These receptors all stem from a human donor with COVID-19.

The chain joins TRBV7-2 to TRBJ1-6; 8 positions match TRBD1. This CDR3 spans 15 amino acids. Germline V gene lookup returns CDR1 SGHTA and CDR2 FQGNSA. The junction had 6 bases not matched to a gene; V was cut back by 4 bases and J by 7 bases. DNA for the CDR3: TGTGCCAGCAGCTCCCGACAGGGGAACAATTCACCCCTCCACTTT. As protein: CASSSRQGNNSPLHF.

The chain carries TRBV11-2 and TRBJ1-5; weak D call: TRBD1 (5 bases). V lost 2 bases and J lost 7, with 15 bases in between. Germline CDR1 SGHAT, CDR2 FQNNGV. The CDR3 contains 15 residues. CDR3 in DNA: TGTGCCAGCAGCTTAAGTAGGGGAACGAGCCAGCCCCAGCATTTT. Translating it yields CASSLSRGTSQPQHF.

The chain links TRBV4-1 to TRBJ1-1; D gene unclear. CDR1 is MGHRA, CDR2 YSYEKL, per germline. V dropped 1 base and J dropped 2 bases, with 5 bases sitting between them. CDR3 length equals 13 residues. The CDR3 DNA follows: TGCGCCAGCAGCCAAGCGACTAACACTGAAGCTTTCTTT. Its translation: CASSQATNTEAFF.

CDR3 amino acids: CASSPGTGVQPQHF. CDR3 DNA: TGTGCCAGCAGTCCGGGGACAGGGGTACAGCCCCAGCATTTT. The chain uses TRBV28 and TRBJ1-5; 10 nucleotides align to TRBD1. Germline V gives CDR1 MDHEN, CDR2 SYDVKM. The CDR3 is 14 residues long. V was clipped by 5 bases and J by 7 bases; unmatched bases: 5.

The DNA of the CDR3 is TGTGCCAGCAGCGCCCGTAGCGGGGGCACAGATACGCAGTATTTT. Protein: CASSARSGGTDTQYF. The V and J genes are TRBV9 and TRBJ2-3, with 8 bases aligning to TRBD2. Germline CDR1 and CDR2: SGDLS and YYNGEE. Unmatched junction bases numbered 4, after V lost 3 bases and J lost 1 base. The CDR3 loop spans 15 amino acids.

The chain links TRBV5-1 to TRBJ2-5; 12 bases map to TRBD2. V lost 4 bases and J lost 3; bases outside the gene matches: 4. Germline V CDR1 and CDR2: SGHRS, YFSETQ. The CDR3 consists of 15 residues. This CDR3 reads CASSPRLAGEETQYF. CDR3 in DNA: TGCGCCAGCAGCCCCAGACTAGCGGGGGAAGAGACCCAGTACTTC.

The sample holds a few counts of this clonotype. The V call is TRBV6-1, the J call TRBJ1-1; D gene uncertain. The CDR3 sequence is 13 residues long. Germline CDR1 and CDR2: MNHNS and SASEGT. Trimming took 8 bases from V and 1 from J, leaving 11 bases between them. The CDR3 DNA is TGTGCCAGCCTTCGCCAAAAGAACACTGAAGCTTTCTTT. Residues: CASLRQKNTEAFF.